The present T cell receptor (beta chain) was sequenced within a study of technical replicates of blood from a handful of donors. Libraries were prepared by immunoSEQ multiplex PCR; TCRdb keeps only in-frame clonotypes and omits some of them. The repertoire holds about 72,000 clones, with around 95% as singletons. Losses at the gene ends were 5 bases for V and 3 bases for J; bases not matched to a gene: 8. Germline-derived CDR1 and CDR2 are MNHEY and SVGAGI. The CDR3 sequence is 15 residues long. The sample comprised T cells isolated from PBMCs. This clonotype was obtained from a human donor in good health. The chain recombines TRBV6-5 with TRBJ2-7; 9 bases line up with TRBD1. The CDR3 loop is CASSQITGGRYEQYF. Written as DNA, the CDR3 is TGTGCCAGCAGTCAAATTACAGGGGGCCGCTACGAGCAGTACTTC.